These 24 T cell receptor beta chains share one sample of origin, sequenced in a study of shared clonotypes between healthy human individuals. Clones were sequenced by immunoSEQ multiplex PCR, and TCRdb holds only the in-frame ones, with some missing. The data show 2,500,000 or so clones, with less than 95% seen just once and 0.37% held by the top ten. The sequencing sample was made of naive CD4+ T cells from PBMCs. As to subset: CD45RA+ positively selected. The receptor source for this set is a man between 18 and 35 years old in good health. Some clones in this sample may be carry-over from other donors' samples.

The J gene is TRBJ1-2, the V gene TRBV5-1, with TRBD1 as a possible D gene (6 bases). The CDR3 runs 13 residues. The V gene lost 4 bases and the J gene lost 4 bases, with 11 bases spanning the gap. Germline V gene lookup returns CDR1 SGHRS and CDR2 YFSETQ. The CDR3 DNA follows: TGCGCCAGCAGCCCGGACAGCGGCTATGGCTACACCTTC. Its translation: CASSPDSGYGYTF.

The genes are TRBV7-9 and TRBJ1-5; no firm D call. CDR3 size: 16 residues. The V gene's germline CDR1 is SEHNR and CDR2 FQNEAQ (reference sequence). Deletions cut 0 bases from V and 3 bases from J, with 12 bases between. The CDR3 DNA follows: TGTGCCAGCAGCTTAGCCTCAGGCCGGATCAATCAGCCCCAGCATTTT. The encoded protein is CASSLASGRINQPQHF.

Here the CDR3 DNA reads TGTGCCAGCAATCTTAAGGGGGGTGGCTACACCTTC. The encoded protein is CASNLKGGGYTF. The chain combines TRBV6-6 with TRBJ1-2; a weak D match, TRBD1 (6 bases). The CDR3 has 12 amino acids. The V gene lost 7 bases and the J gene lost 7 bases, with 13 bases spanning the gap. Germline V gene lookup returns CDR1 MNHNY and CDR2 SVGAGI (reference sequence).

The V and J genes are TRBV5-1 and TRBJ2-3; 15 nucleotides align to TRBD2. Germline V gene lookup returns CDR1 SGHRS and CDR2 YFSETQ. This CDR3 spans 21 amino acids. With V trimmed by 2 bases and J by 0 bases, 13 bases remained unmatched. The chain's CDR3 is CASSFTPGLAGGPVSTDTQYF. CDR3 nucleotides: TGCGCCAGCAGCTTTACCCCGGGACTAGCGGGAGGACCGGTGAGCACAGATACGCAGTATTTT.

This clone was observed once. The chain uses TRBV6-4 and TRBJ2-2; 8 bases line up with TRBD1. V lost 2 bases and J lost 7; bases outside the gene matches: 6. The CDR3 contains 15 residues. Germline CDR1 MRHNA, CDR2 SNTAGT. The CDR3: CASSDGTGPVGELFF. CDR3 in DNA: TGTGCCAGCAGTGACGGGACAGGTCCAGTCGGGGAGCTGTTTTTT.

This clone was detected only once. The chain recombines TRBV4-3 with TRBJ1-2, with D maybe TRBD1 (6 bases). The CDR3 runs 14 residues. V lost 4 bases and J lost 7, with 16 bases in between. The germline gives CDR1 LGHNA, CDR2 YSLEER. CDR3 region: CASSPLPGARGYTF. The CDR3 nucleotides read TGCGCCAGCAGCCCCCTCCCGGGGGCGCGTGGCTACACCTTC.

The chain carries TRBV19 and TRBJ2-1; 7 bases line up with TRBD1. Germline V CDR1 and CDR2: LNHDA, SQIVND (reference sequence). The CDR3 loop spans 15 amino acids. Losses at the gene ends were 4 bases for V and 0 bases for J; bases not matched to a gene: 3. The CDR3 DNA reads as TGTGCCAGTAGTACCCAGGGGGTCTCCTACAATGAGCAGTTCTTC. This codes for CASSTQGVSYNEQFF.

This rearrangement joins TRBV10-1 to TRBJ2-3, with D maybe TRBD1 (7 bases). The V gene lost 4 bases and the J gene lost 2 bases, with 22 bases spanning the gap. The CDR3 covers 18 residues. Looked up from germline, CDR1 is WNHNN and CDR2 is SYGVQD (reference sequence). DNA of the CDR3: TGCGCCAGCAGTGGGGCCCCGGGGCAGGGGGGAACCACAGATACGCAGTATTTT. It yields the protein CASSGAPGQGGTTDTQYF.

This sequence joins TRBV5-5 and TRBJ1-2, with 9 bases that match TRBD1. The length of the CDR3 is 16 residues. V lost 2 bases, J lost 0 bases, and 5 bases stayed unmatched. CDR1 is SGHKS and CDR2 is YYEKEE in the germline V gene (reference sequence). The CDR3 loop reads CASSFGQGITNYGYTF. For the CDR3, the DNA is TGTGCCAGCAGCTTCGGACAGGGGATTACTAACTATGGCTACACCTTC.

The rearrangement joins TRBV7-8 to TRBJ2-3; 11 nucleotides line up with TRBD2. V dropped 1 base and J dropped 1; count of bases not matched to a gene: 10. CDR3 length: 19 residues. Germline V gives CDR1 SGHVS, CDR2 FQNEAQ. Here the CDR3 reads CASSLGWIAGGPGTDTQYF. The CDR3 DNA reads as TGTGCCAGCAGCTTAGGGTGGATAGCGGGAGGGCCAGGCACAGATACGCAGTATTTT. Filled out from reference TRBV7-8 and TRBJ2-3, the complete variable domain reads GAGVSQSPRYKVAKRGQDVALRCDPISGHVSLFWYQQALGQGPEFLTYFQNEAQLDKSGLPSDRFFAERPEGSVSTLKIQRTQQEDSAVYLCASSLGWIAGGPGTDTQYFGPGTRLTVL.

The chain has TRBV5-1 and TRBJ2-2, with TRBD1 as a possible D gene (6 bases). Between the trimmed V and J ends, which lost 0 bases and 7 bases, there was a span of 13 bases. Germline CDR1 and CDR2: SGHRS and YFSETQ. The CDR3 length is 15 residues. This CDR3 reads CASSLDTGRIGELFF. DNA of the CDR3: TGCGCCAGCAGCTTGGATACAGGGCGGATCGGGGAGCTGTTTTTT.

This sequence joins TRBV7-2 and TRBJ2-2; no firm D call. The CDR3 consists of 15 residues. Germline V gives CDR1 SGHTA, CDR2 FQGNSA. The V gene lost 1 base and the J gene lost 8 bases, with 14 bases spanning the gap. CDR3 bases: TGTGCCAGCAGCTTAGTTGAAGGAGTATCGGGGGAGCTGTTTTTT. It codes for CASSLVEGVSGELFF.

This clone is a singleton in its sample. V gene TRBV5-1 combines with J gene TRBJ2-7, with 7 bases that match TRBD2. This CDR3 is built from 15 residues. The V gene end was trimmed by 4 bases and the J gene end by 5 bases; junction bases not matched to a gene: 12. Germline values: CDR1 SGHRS, CDR2 YFSETQ. In nucleotides, the CDR3 is TGCGCCAGCAGCAGGGAGGGGCAGGCCTTCGACGAGCAGTACTTC. It encodes CASSREGQAFDEQYF.

As to this clone: Additional DNA sequences in this sample encode the identical CDR3. The chain joins TRBV5-1 to TRBJ2-7, with D possibly being TRBD1 (6 bases). Germline V lookup: CDR1 SGHRS, CDR2 YFSETQ. CDR3 length: 14 amino acids. V was shortened by 0 bases and J by 2 bases, with 9 bases between the two germline ends. The CDR3 loop reads CASSLGGPPYEQYF. CDR3 nucleotide sequence: TGCGCCAGCAGCTTGGGGGGGCCCCCCTACGAGCAGTACTTC. The variable domain in full, completed from reference TRBV5-1 and TRBJ2-7, reads KAGVTQTPRYLIKTRGQQVTLSCSPISGHRSVSWYQQTPGQGLQFLFEYFSETQRNKGNFPGRFSGRQFSNSRSEMNVSTLELGDSALYLCASSLGGPPYEQYFGPGTRLTVT.

The chain uses TRBV6-1 and TRBJ1-2, with D hard to call. The CDR3 has 15 amino acids. Germline CDR1 and CDR2: MNHNS and SASEGT. The V and J ends lost 3 bases and 6 bases respectively, with 17 bases between them. The CDR3 reads CASSENSWGVNGYTF. The CDR3 region has the DNA TGTGCCAGCAGTGAGAACTCGTGGGGTGTCAATGGCTACACCTTC.

The chain combines TRBV4-3 with TRBJ2-3, with D perhaps TRBD2 (8 bases). Trimming cost V 3 bases and J 3 bases, with 19 bases left between them. CDR1 and CDR2 from the germline V gene are LGHNA and YSLEER. The CDR3 is 17 amino acids. CDR3 sequence: CASSQGQPGLETDTQYF. CDR3 DNA sequence: TGCGCCAGCAGCCAGGGACAGCCGGGACTAGAGACAGATACGCAGTATTTT.

The chain couples TRBV19 to TRBJ1-2; no clear D. Trimming stripped 4 bases from V and 8 bases from J, with 11 bases between. CDR3 length: 12 amino acids. Per germline, CDR1 LNHDA and CDR2 SQIVND (reference sequence). DNA for the CDR3: TGTGCCAGTAGTACCCGCGGCCCGGGCTACACCTTC. This encodes CASSTRGPGYTF.

V gene TRBV11-2 combines with J gene TRBJ2-5; D remains ambiguous. Germline assignment: CDR1 SGHAT and CDR2 FQNNGV. V was pared by 3 bases and J by 1 base, with 12 bases between. There are 15 residues in the CDR3. The DNA for the CDR3 is TGTGCCAGCAGCTTTCAGTCTGGGTCCCAAGAGACCCAGTACTTC. Amino acid sequence: CASSFQSGSQETQYF.

The rearrangement uses TRBV7-2 and TRBJ2-3, with D perhaps TRBD2 (6 bases). This CDR3 has 14 amino acids. Germline assignment: CDR1 SGHTA and CDR2 FQGNSA. V lost 7 bases and J 2 bases, leaving 13 bases between the germline ends. The CDR3 DNA reads as TGTGCCAGCAAGGTCCTAGCGCACACAGATACGCAGTATTTT. Residues: CASKVLAHTDTQYF.

This clone showed up just a few times. V gene TRBV6-1 combines with J gene TRBJ2-7; D gene ambiguous. Germline CDR1 reads MNHNS; CDR2 reads SASEGT. The ends were cut back, 7 bases at V and 1 base at J, with 8 bases in the middle. The CDR3 is made up of 12 amino acids. CDR3 coding DNA: TGTGCCAGCACTCTGCAATCCTACGAGCAGTACTTC. It specifies CASTLQSYEQYF.

The CDR3 here is CASSTRRDIVYPFF. CDR3 coding DNA: TGTGCCAGCAGCACCCGCCGGGACATTGTTTACCCGTTCTTC. J is TRBJ2-1 and V is TRBV7-2; D perhaps matches TRBD1 (6 bases). The length of the CDR3 is 14 residues. CDR1 is SGHTA, CDR2 FQGNSA, per germline. Deletions cut 5 bases from V and 15 bases from J, with 23 bases between.

This clone was detected once. The rearrangement links TRBV7-2 to TRBJ2-7; possibly TRBD1 or TRBD2 for D (5 bases each). CDR3 length equals 14 residues. Germline loops: CDR1 SGHTA, CDR2 FQGNSA. V lost 5 bases and J lost 6, with 17 bases in between. This CDR3 is CASSQDWGAGEQYF. Here the CDR3 DNA reads TGTGCCAGCAGCCAAGACTGGGGCGCGGGCGAGCAGTACTTC. The whole variable domain, filled in from reference TRBV7-2 and TRBJ2-7, reads GAGVSQSPSNKVTEKGKDVELRCDPISGHTALYWYRQSLGQGLEFLIYFQGNSAPDKSGLPSDRFSAERTGGSVSTLTIQRTQQEDSAVYLCASSQDWGAGEQYFGPGTRLTVT.

In this sample, this clone turned up once. The rearrangement links TRBV28 to TRBJ1-5; D is perhaps TRBD1 (6 bases). The CDR3 runs 15 residues. V lost 5 bases and J 4 bases, leaving 15 bases between the germline ends. Germline V gene sequence: CDR1 MDHEN, CDR2 SYDVKM. CDR3 sequence reads: CASSPPRTDNQPQHF. The CDR3 region has the DNA TGTGCCAGCAGTCCGCCAAGGACAGATAATCAGCCCCAGCATTTT.

This rearrangement joins TRBV19 to TRBJ1-5; D unclear. The germline gives CDR1 LNHDA, CDR2 SQIVND (reference sequence). V was trimmed by 8 bases and J by 6 bases, leaving 17 bases between them. The CDR3 has 14 residues. In DNA, the CDR3 is TGTGCCAGTCGGTCCCGGTCGGGTGGTCAGCCCCAGCATTTT. Translated: CASRSRSGGQPQHF.